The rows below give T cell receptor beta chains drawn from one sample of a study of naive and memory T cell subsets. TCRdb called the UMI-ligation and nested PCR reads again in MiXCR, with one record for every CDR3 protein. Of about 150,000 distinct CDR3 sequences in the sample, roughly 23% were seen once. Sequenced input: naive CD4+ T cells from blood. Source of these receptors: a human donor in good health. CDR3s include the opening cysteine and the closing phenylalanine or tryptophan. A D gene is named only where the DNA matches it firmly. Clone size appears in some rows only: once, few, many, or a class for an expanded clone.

CDR3: CASSYSLSGSSYEQYF
DNA: TGTGCCAGCAGTTACTCGCTTTCGGGCAGCTCCTACGAGCAGTACTTC
J: TRBJ2-7
size: few
D: -
length: 16
V: TRBV6-6

CDR3: CASSQVDRVYNEQFF
DNA: TGTGCCAGCAGCCAAGTGGACAGGGTTTACAATGAGCAGTTCTTC
J: TRBJ2-1
size: few
D: TRBD1
length: 15
V: TRBV14

CDR3: CSAPKVHSGEQYF
DNA: TGCAGTGCCCCCAAGGTTCATTCGGGTGAGCAGTACTTC
J: TRBJ2-7
size: few
D: -
length: 13
V: TRBV20-1

CDR3: CASITDCGAYEQYF
DNA: TGTGCCAGCATTACGGACTGCGGAGCCTACGAGCAGTACTTC
J: TRBJ2-7
size: -
D: -
length: 14
V: TRBV6-8

CDR3: CASNPGELPYNEQFF
DNA: TGTGCCAGCAATCCTGGGGAGCTCCCCTACAATGAGCAGTTCTTC
J: TRBJ2-1
size: few
D: -
length: 15
V: TRBV7-9

CDR3: CSAPRDPRKETQYF
DNA: TGCAGTGCTCCACGGGACCCCCGGAAAGAGACCCAGTACTTC
J: TRBJ2-5
size: few
D: -
length: 14
V: TRBV20-1

CDR3: CASSSYQAGFTDTQYF
DNA: TGTGCCAGCAGCTCCTACCAGGCGGGATTCACAGATACGCAGTATTTT
J: TRBJ2-3
size: -
D: -
length: 16
V: TRBV13

CDR3: CASSPPPQETQYF
DNA: TGTGCCAGCAGTCCCCCCCCGCAAGAGACCCAGTACTTC
J: TRBJ2-5
size: -
D: -
length: 13
V: TRBV28

CDR3: CASSLTGADTQYF
DNA: TGTGCCAGCAGCCTCACAGGGGCAGATACGCAGTATTTT
J: TRBJ2-3
size: -
D: TRBD1
length: 13
V: TRBV12-3/TRBV12-4

CDR3: CASSLSQGLNIQYF
DNA: TGTGCCAGCAGTTTGAGTCAGGGGTTAAACATTCAGTACTTC
J: TRBJ2-4
size: few
D: -
length: 14
V: TRBV12-3/TRBV12-4

CDR3: CASSGSRTSSYNEQFF
DNA: TGTGCCAGCAGTGGCTCCCGGACTAGCTCCTACAATGAGCAGTTCTTC
J: TRBJ2-1
size: -
D: TRBD2
length: 16
V: TRBV6-1

CDR3: CASSLSRRYSPLHF
DNA: TGTGCCAGCAGCCTAAGCAGAAGGTATTCACCCCTCCACTTT
J: TRBJ1-6
size: -
D: -
length: 14
V: TRBV3-1

CDR3: CATSRDVNSGSLGELFF
DNA: TGTGCCACCAGCAGAGATGTTAATAGCGGAAGTCTCGGGGAGCTGTTTTTT
J: TRBJ2-2
size: -
D: -
length: 17
V: TRBV15

CDR3: CASTSGEKLFF
DNA: TGTGCCAGCACCTCTGGGGAAAAACTGTTTTTT
J: TRBJ1-4
size: few
D: -
length: 11
V: TRBV6-5

CDR3: CASSSESSVRAKNIQYF
DNA: TGTGCCAGCAGTTCAGAATCTAGCGTGAGAGCCAAAAACATTCAGTACTTC
J: TRBJ2-4
size: many
D: -
length: 17
V: TRBV27

CDR3: CASSPGKASYEQYF
DNA: TGTGCCAGCAGTCCCGGGAAGGCGTCCTACGAGCAGTACTTC
J: TRBJ2-7
size: -
D: -
length: 14
V: TRBV27

CDR3: CASSYSLPRSSSYNEQFF
DNA: TGTGCCAGCAGTTACTCGTTACCGCGGAGCAGCTCCTACAATGAGCAGTTCTTC
J: TRBJ2-1
size: few
D: -
length: 18
V: TRBV6-5

CDR3: CASSARETEAFF
DNA: TGTGCCAGCAGCGCCAGGGAAACTGAAGCTTTCTTT
J: TRBJ1-1
size: once
D: -
length: 12
V: TRBV9

CDR3: CASSQDKPGGLQFF
DNA: TGCGCCAGCAGCCAAGACAAGCCAGGGGGCTTGCAGTTCTTC
J: TRBJ2-1
size: many
D: TRBD1
length: 14
V: TRBV4-1

CDR3: CASSLVGQGKTQYF
DNA: TGTGCCAGCAGTTTGGTTGGGCAGGGCAAGACCCAGTACTTC
J: TRBJ2-5
size: -
D: -
length: 14
V: TRBV28

CDR3: CASSLEGTSGSFPDTQYF
DNA: TGCGCCAGCAGCTTGGAGGGGACTAGCGGGAGTTTCCCAGATACGCAGTATTTT
J: TRBJ2-3
size: -
D: TRBD2
length: 18
V: TRBV5-1

CDR3: CASSPVPPRIYEQYF
DNA: TGTGCCAGCAGCCCAGTACCCCCGAGAATCTACGAGCAGTACTTC
J: TRBJ2-7
size: -
D: -
length: 15
V: TRBV7-2

CDR3: CASSQDIGGYEKLFF
DNA: TGCGCCAGCAGCCAAGATATAGGGGGCTATGAAAAACTGTTTTTT
J: TRBJ1-4
size: -
D: TRBD1
length: 15
V: TRBV4-3

CDR3: CASSSGRAPTYEQYF
DNA: TGTGCCAGCAGTTCGGGACGAGCCCCTACCTACGAGCAGTACTTC
J: TRBJ2-7
size: -
D: -
length: 15
V: TRBV12-3/TRBV12-4

CDR3: CATSHPRGPYNEQFF
DNA: TGTGCCACCTCTCACCCCCGAGGCCCCTACAATGAGCAGTTCTTC
J: TRBJ2-1
size: few
D: -
length: 15
V: TRBV6-2/TRBV6-3

CDR3: CASSIGSGRSYNEQFF
DNA: TGTGCCAGTAGTATAGGGAGCGGCCGCTCCTACAATGAGCAGTTCTTC
J: TRBJ2-1
size: -
D: -
length: 16
V: TRBV19

CDR3: CASSGGQNLNTGELFF
DNA: TGTGCCAGCAGTGGAGGGCAGAACTTGAACACCGGGGAGCTGTTTTTT
J: TRBJ2-2
size: -
D: -
length: 16
V: TRBV6-1

CDR3: CASSYVRGRDQPQHF
DNA: TGTGCCAGCAGTTACGTTCGAGGGAGGGATCAGCCCCAGCATTTT
J: TRBJ1-5
size: -
D: -
length: 15
V: TRBV6-2/TRBV6-3

CDR3: CSGALGTPYNEQFF
DNA: TGCAGCGGTGCTCTTGGGACCCCCTACAATGAGCAGTTCTTC
J: TRBJ2-1
size: -
D: -
length: 14
V: TRBV29-1

CDR3: CASSFTGTARGEQYF
DNA: TGTGCCAGCAGTTTCACCGGGACGGCACGGGGCGAGCAGTACTTC
J: TRBJ2-7
size: -
D: -
length: 15
V: TRBV6-6

CDR3: CASSRQQGTEQYF
DNA: TGCGCCAGCAGCCGTCAACAGGGGACCGAGCAGTACTTC
J: TRBJ2-7
size: -
D: TRBD1
length: 13
V: TRBV4-1

CDR3: CASSPTDNQPQHF
DNA: TGTGCCAGCTCACCTACAGATAATCAGCCCCAGCATTTT
J: TRBJ1-5
size: many
D: -
length: 13
V: TRBV18

CDR3: CASSLVARVEAFF
DNA: TGTGCCAGCAGCTTAGTAGCTAGGGTTGAAGCTTTCTTT
J: TRBJ1-1
size: -
D: -
length: 13
V: TRBV11-1

CDR3: CASSSRYTYEQYF
DNA: TGTGCCAGCAGTAGTCGGTACACCTACGAGCAGTACTTC
J: TRBJ2-7
size: few
D: -
length: 13
V: TRBV27

CDR3: CATSDGGRYNQPQHF
DNA: TGTGCCACCAGTGACGGGGGACGGTACAATCAGCCCCAGCATTTT
J: TRBJ1-5
size: -
D: -
length: 15
V: TRBV24-1

CDR3: CASSPLAGSDEQYF
DNA: TGTGCCAGCAGCCCACTAGCGGGATCGGACGAGCAGTACTTC
J: TRBJ2-7
size: few
D: TRBD2
length: 14
V: TRBV7-2

CDR3: CATSDPATRGQFF
DNA: TGTGCCACCAGTGATCCGGCAACTAGAGGGCAGTTCTTC
J: TRBJ2-1
size: -
D: -
length: 13
V: TRBV24-1

CDR3: CASSLGLGTDTQYF
DNA: TGTGCCAGCAGTCTCGGGTTAGGCACAGATACGCAGTATTTT
J: TRBJ2-3
size: few
D: -
length: 14
V: TRBV7-2

CDR3: CASSYPPIGPGELFF
DNA: TGTGCCAGCAGTTACCCTCCGATCGGTCCCGGGGAGCTGTTTTTT
J: TRBJ2-2
size: -
D: -
length: 15
V: TRBV6-6

CDR3: CASSPRGGRRYEQYF
DNA: TGTGCCAGCTCACCACGGGGGGGCAGGCGCTACGAGCAGTACTTC
J: TRBJ2-7
size: many
D: -
length: 15
V: TRBV18

CDR3: CASSSGTSGGAFYNEQFF
DNA: TGTGCCAGCAGCTCGGGGACTAGCGGAGGAGCTTTCTACAATGAGCAGTTCTTC
J: TRBJ2-1
size: few
D: TRBD2
length: 18
V: TRBV7-8

CDR3: CASSRGPLAGALTDTQYF
DNA: TGTGCCAGCAGCCGTGGGCCGCTAGCGGGTGCCCTCACAGATACGCAGTATTTT
J: TRBJ2-3
size: -
D: TRBD2
length: 18
V: TRBV12-3/TRBV12-4

CDR3: CASSLKTGNQPQHF
DNA: TGTGCCAGCAGCCTCAAGACAGGGAATCAGCCCCAGCATTTT
J: TRBJ1-5
size: -
D: TRBD1
length: 14
V: TRBV5-5

CDR3: CASSLWGAGQETQYF
DNA: TGTGCCAGCAGTTTATGGGGAGCGGGACAAGAGACCCAGTACTTC
J: TRBJ2-5
size: -
D: TRBD2
length: 15
V: TRBV12-3/TRBV12-4

CDR3: CATRGGTGTDTQYF
DNA: TGTGCCACCAGGGGAGGAACAGGCACAGATACGCAGTATTTT
J: TRBJ2-3
size: -
D: -
length: 14
V: TRBV24-1

CDR3: CASSLDSGQGSGSPLHF
DNA: TGCGCCAGCAGCTTAGATTCCGGACAGGGGTCTGGATCACCCCTCCACTTT
J: TRBJ1-6
size: -
D: TRBD1
length: 17
V: TRBV5-1

CDR3: CASSKGLVTDTQYF
DNA: TGTGCCAGCAGCAAGGGACTCGTCACAGATACGCAGTATTTT
J: TRBJ2-3
size: -
D: -
length: 14
V: TRBV7-2

CDR3: CASSIRQGNPEAFF
DNA: TGTGCCAGCAGTATCCGACAGGGGAACCCTGAAGCTTTCTTT
J: TRBJ1-1
size: -
D: TRBD1
length: 14
V: TRBV28

CDR3: CASSTKLAGGPSEQFF
DNA: TGCGCCAGCAGCACCAAACTAGCGGGAGGGCCGAGTGAGCAGTTCTTC
J: TRBJ2-1
size: -
D: TRBD2
length: 16
V: TRBV5-1

CDR3: CASSSGLAVYNEQFF
DNA: TGCGCCAGCAGTTCCGGACTAGCGGTTTACAATGAGCAGTTCTTC
J: TRBJ2-1
size: -
D: TRBD2
length: 15
V: TRBV23-1

CDR3: CASSLGRGTTGELFF
DNA: TGTGCCAGCAGCTTAGGGAGGGGGACTACCGGGGAGCTGTTTTTT
J: TRBJ2-2
size: -
D: -
length: 15
V: TRBV7-2

CDR3: CSAVPGLAFRQYF
DNA: TGCAGTGCTGTGCCGGGACTAGCCTTCAGGCAGTACTTC
J: TRBJ2-7
size: many
D: TRBD2
length: 13
V: TRBV20-1